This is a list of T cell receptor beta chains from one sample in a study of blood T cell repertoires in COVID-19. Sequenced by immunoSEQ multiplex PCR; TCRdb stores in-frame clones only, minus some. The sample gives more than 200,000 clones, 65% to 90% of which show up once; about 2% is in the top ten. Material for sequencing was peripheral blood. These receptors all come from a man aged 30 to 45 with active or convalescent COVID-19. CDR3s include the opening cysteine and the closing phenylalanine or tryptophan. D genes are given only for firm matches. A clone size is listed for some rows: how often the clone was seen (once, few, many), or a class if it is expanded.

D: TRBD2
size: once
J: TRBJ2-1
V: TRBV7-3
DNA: TGTGCCAGCAGTCAGTCCAGCGGGGGGGCAGGCAATGAGCAGTTCTTC
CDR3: CASSQSSGGAGNEQFF

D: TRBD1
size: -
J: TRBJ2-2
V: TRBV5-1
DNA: TGCGCCAGCAGCTTGGCGGGACAGCCGAGCACCGGGGAGCTGTTTTTT
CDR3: CASSLAGQPSTGELFF

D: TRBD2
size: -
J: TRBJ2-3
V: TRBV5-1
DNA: TGCGCCAGCAGCCTCGGACTAGCGGGGTCTACAGATACGCAGTATTTT
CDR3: CASSLGLAGSTDTQYF

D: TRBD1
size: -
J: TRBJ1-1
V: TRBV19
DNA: TGTGCCAGTAGTTCTAGGACAGGGGGCGACACTGAAGCTTTCTTT
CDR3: CASSSRTGGDTEAFF

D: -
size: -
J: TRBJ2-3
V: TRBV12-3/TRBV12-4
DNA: TGTGCCAGCAGTTCGTTTGCGGGGCATACGCAGTATTTT
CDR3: CASSSFAGHTQYF

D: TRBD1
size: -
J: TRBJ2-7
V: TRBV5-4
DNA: TGTGCCAGCAGCCGTGACAGGGCCTACGAGCAGTACTTC
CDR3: CASSRDRAYEQYF

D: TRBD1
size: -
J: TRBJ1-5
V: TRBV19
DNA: TGTGCCAGTAGTGCGGGACAGGCTGTCTACGGCAATCAGCCCCAGCATTTT
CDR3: CASSAGQAVYGNQPQHF

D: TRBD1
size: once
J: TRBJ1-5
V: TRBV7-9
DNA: TGTGCCAGCAGCCTAAGGACAGGACATCAGCCCCAGCATTTT
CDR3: CASSLRTGHQPQHF

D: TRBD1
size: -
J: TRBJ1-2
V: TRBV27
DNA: TGTGCCAGCAGTACCCGGACAGGGGCCTTCTATGGCTACACCTTC
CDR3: CASSTRTGAFYGYTF

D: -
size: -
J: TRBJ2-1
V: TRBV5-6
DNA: TGTGCCAGCAGCTTGGAAAATCGGGTGGTGGACAATGAGCAGTTCTTC
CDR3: CASSLENRVVDNEQFF

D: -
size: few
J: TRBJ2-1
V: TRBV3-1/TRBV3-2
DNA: TGTGCCAGCAGCCGAACTAGCACGAATGAGCAGTTCTTC
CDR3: CASSRTSTNEQFF

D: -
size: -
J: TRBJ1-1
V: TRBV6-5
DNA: TGTGCCAGCAGGCCTAGGTCGAACACTGAAGCTTTCTTT
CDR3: CASRPRSNTEAFF

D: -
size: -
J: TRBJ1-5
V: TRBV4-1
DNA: TGCGCCAGCAGCCCTGCGTTTCAGGGATCACAGCCCCAGCATTTT
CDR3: CASSPAFQGSQPQHF

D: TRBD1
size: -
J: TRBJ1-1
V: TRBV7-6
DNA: TGTGCCAGCAGCCCCGAATCTACCGGGACAGGGGATGGATGGGAAGCTTTCTTT
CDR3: CASSPESTGTGDGWEAFF

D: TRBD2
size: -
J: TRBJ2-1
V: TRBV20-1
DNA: TGCAGTGCTAGTCCTAGCGGGGGGGCCCAGCAGTTCTTC
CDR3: CSASPSGGAQQFF

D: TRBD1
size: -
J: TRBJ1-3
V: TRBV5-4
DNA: TGTGCCAGCAGCTTAGGACAGGGCGGAAACACCATATATTTT
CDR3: CASSLGQGGNTIYF

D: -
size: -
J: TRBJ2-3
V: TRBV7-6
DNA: TGTGCCAGCAGCTCCGACCCGAGAGATATTGACATCACAGATACGCAGTATTTT
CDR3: CASSSDPRDIDITDTQYF

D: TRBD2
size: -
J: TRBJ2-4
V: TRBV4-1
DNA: TGCGCCAGCAGCCAATTGCTAGCGGAAAACATTCAGTACTTC
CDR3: CASSQLLAENIQYF

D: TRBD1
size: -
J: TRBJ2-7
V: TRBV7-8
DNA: TGTGCCAGCAGCTTAGAGGCGGACAGGGACGAGCAGTACTTC
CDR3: CASSLEADRDEQYF

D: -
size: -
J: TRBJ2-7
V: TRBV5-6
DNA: TGTGCCAGCAGCTTGGTGGGCACCCCCTACGAGCAGTACTTC
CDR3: CASSLVGTPYEQYF

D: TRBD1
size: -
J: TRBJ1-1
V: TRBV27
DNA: TGTGCCAGCAGTCCCCGACAGGGTGTCACTGAAGCTTTCTTT
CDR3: CASSPRQGVTEAFF

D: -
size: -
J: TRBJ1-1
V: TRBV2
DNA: TGTGCCAGCAGCGCGGAACGAGGGAGGGTTGAAGCTTTCTTT
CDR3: CASSAERGRVEAFF

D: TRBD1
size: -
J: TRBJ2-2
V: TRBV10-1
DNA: TGCGCCAGCAGTGAGTCGGGACAGCTAACGAACACCGGGGAGCTGTTTTTT
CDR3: CASSESGQLTNTGELFF

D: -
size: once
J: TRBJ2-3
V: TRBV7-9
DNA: TGTGCCAGCAGCTTATCGCGGGCAGATACGCAGTATTTT
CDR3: CASSLSRADTQYF

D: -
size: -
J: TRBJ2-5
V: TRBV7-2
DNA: TGTGCCAGCAGCTTCCCACAGGAGACCCAGTACTTC
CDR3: CASSFPQETQYF

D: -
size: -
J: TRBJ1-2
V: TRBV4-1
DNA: TGCGCCAGCAGCCAAGAAACGGCCTCAGGGAGGCATGGCTACACCTTC
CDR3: CASSQETASGRHGYTF

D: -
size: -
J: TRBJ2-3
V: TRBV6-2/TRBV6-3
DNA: TGTGCCAGCAGTTACGGCGGATACACAGATACGCAGTATTTT
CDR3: CASSYGGYTDTQYF

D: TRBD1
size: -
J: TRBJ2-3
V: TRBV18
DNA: TGTGCCAGCTCACCCAGGACAGGGGGGACAGATACGCAGTATTTT
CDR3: CASSPRTGGTDTQYF

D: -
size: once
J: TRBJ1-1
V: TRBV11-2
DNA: TGTGCCAGCAGCACTCTTTACAGGGTTGAGGCTTTCTTT
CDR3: CASSTLYRVEAFF

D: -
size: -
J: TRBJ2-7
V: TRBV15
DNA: TGTGCCACCAGCAGAGCAGAGATTGGTGCGGCCGAGCAGTACTTC
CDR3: CATSRAEIGAAEQYF

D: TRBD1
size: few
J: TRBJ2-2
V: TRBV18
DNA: TGTGCCAGCTCACCCGCCGGACAGGGGTCCACCGGGGAGCTGTTTTTT
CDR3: CASSPAGQGSTGELFF

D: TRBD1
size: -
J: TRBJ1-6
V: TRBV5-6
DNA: TGTGCCAGCAGGGAATCAGGGGGCGTTTTCCCGAATTCACCCCTCCACTTT
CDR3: CASRESGGVFPNSPLHF

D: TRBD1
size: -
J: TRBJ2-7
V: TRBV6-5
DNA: TGTGCCAGCAGGGACAGGTCCTACGAGCAGTACTTC
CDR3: CASRDRSYEQYF

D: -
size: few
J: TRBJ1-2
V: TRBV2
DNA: TGTGCCAGCAGTGAAGCGGGCACGGGGTATGGCTACACCTTC
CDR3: CASSEAGTGYGYTF

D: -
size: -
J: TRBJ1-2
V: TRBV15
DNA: TGTGCCACCAGCCAGATCTTAGTACAGGGCTCGGGTGGCTACACCTTC
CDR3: CATSQILVQGSGGYTF

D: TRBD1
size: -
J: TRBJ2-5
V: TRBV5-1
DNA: TGCGCCAGCAGCCTTGGGGACAGGGACGGGGAGACCCAGTACTTC
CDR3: CASSLGDRDGETQYF

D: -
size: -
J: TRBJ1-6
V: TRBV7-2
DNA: TGTGCCAGCAGACAGGGCGGCAATAATTCACCCCTCCACTTT
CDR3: CASRQGGNNSPLHF

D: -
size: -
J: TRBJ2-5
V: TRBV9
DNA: TGTGCCAGCAGCCCCCTGGAGGAGACCCAGTACTTC
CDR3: CASSPLEETQYF

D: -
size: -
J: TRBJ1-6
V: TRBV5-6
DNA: TGTGCCAGCAGCTTGGGTTATCGTTCACCCCTCCACTTT
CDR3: CASSLGYRSPLHF

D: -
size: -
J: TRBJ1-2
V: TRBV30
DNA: TGTGCCTCAACAGGGAAAGAAAACTATGGCTACACCTTC
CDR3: CASTGKENYGYTF

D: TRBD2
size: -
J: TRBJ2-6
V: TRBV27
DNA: TGTGCCAGCACAACGAAAGCGGGACGGACCTCTGGGGCCAACGTCCTGACTTTC
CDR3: CASTTKAGRTSGANVLTF

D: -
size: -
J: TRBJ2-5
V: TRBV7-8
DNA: TGTGCGACTACGGGATCCCAAGAGACCCAGTACTTC
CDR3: CATTGSQETQYF

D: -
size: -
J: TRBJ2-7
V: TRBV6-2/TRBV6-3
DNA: TGTGCCAGCAGTTACCCGTCAGGGAACTACGAGCAGTACTTC
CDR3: CASSYPSGNYEQYF

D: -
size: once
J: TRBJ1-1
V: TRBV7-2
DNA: TGTGCCAGCACGCCGATTTCTCCCGGCACTGAAGCTTTCTTT
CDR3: CASTPISPGTEAFF

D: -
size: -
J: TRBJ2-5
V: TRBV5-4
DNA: TGTGCCAGCAGTTTACAGTCGGCCGAGACCCAGTACTTC
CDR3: CASSLQSAETQYF

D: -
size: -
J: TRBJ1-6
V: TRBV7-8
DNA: TGTGCCAGCGGCAGAGAAGACAGCAACTATAATTCACCCCTCCACTTT
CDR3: CASGREDSNYNSPLHF

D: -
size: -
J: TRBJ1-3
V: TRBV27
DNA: TGTGCCAGCAGTTTAAATAGGGGGACGGACACCATATATTTT
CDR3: CASSLNRGTDTIYF

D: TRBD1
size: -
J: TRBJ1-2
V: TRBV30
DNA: TGTGCCTGGAGTATTGACAGGGTCTATGGCTACACCTTC
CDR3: CAWSIDRVYGYTF

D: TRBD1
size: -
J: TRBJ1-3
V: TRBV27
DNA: TGTGCCAGCAGTTTAAGTTCAGGGGGAGGAAACACCATATATTTT
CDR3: CASSLSSGGGNTIYF

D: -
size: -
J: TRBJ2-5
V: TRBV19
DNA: TGTGCCAGTCGAATTACAGGGCGGTACCAAGAGACCCAGTACTTC
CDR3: CASRITGRYQETQYF

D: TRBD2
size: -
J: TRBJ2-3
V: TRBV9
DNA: TGTGCCAGCAGCGCCGTGACTAGCGGGGGGTCACCATCCACAGATACGCAGTATTTT
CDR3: CASSAVTSGGSPSTDTQYF

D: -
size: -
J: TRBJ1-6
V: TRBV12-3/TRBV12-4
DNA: TGTGCCAGCAGTAACAACAGGGATTCACCCCTCCACTTT
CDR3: CASSNNRDSPLHF

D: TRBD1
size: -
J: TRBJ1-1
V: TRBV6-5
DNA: TGTGCCAGCAGGGAGACAGGGGGACTGAACACTGAAGCTTTCTTT
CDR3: CASRETGGLNTEAFF

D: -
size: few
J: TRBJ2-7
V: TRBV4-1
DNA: TGCGCCAGCAGCCAAGGGCAGGGGCGCTCCTACGAGCAGTACTTC
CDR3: CASSQGQGRSYEQYF

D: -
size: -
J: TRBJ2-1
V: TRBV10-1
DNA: TGCGCCAGCAGCGGGCGTGGGGGCCGAGACTACAATGAGCAGTTCTTC
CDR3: CASSGRGGRDYNEQFF

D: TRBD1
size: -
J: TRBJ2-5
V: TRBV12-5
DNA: TGTGCTAGTGGTTCGACAGGGGCAGAGACCCAGTACTTC
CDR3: CASGSTGAETQYF

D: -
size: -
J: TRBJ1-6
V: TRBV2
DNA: TGTGCCAGCAGGCCGGGACTACAGAATTCACCCCTCCACTTT
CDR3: CASRPGLQNSPLHF

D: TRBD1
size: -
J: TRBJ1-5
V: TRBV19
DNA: TGTGCCAGTAACTATCGACAGGGCTTCAATCAGCCCCAGCATTTT
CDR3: CASNYRQGFNQPQHF

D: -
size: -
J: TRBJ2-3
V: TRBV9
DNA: TGTGCCAGCAGCGTGGAGGGGGGGACAGATACGCAGTATTTT
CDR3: CASSVEGGTDTQYF